This TCR beta chain was retrieved from a study of control samples from healthy donors and cancer patients. In its sample, this clone was seen once. Libraries were prepared by immunoSEQ multiplex PCR; TCRdb keeps only in-frame clonotypes and omits some of them. The repertoire has 140,000 to 150,000 clones, around 92% of them found once; the top ten carry more than 3%. The origin of this receptor is a man aged 30-40 years in good health. Sequencing was performed on blood.

DNA for the CDR3: TGTGCCAGTAGTATCAGTTCCCCCTCTGGGGCCAACGTCCTGACTTTC. This gives the protein CASSISSPSGANVLTF. The chain couples TRBV19 to TRBJ2-6; D ambiguous. CDR3 length: 16 amino acids. The V gene's germline CDR1 is LNHDA and CDR2 SQIVND (reference sequence). The germline V and J ends were trimmed by 3 bases and 0 bases, with 9 bases remaining between them. Full variable domain (rest looked up from reference TRBV19 and TRBJ2-6): DGGITQSPKYLFRKEGQNVTLSCEQNLNHDAMYWYRQDPGQGLRLIYYSQIVNDFQKGDIAEGYSVSREKKESFPLTVTSAQKNPTAFYLCASSISSPSGANVLTFGAGSRLTVL.